What follows are 27 T cell receptor beta chains derived from one specimen sequenced in a study of blood T cell repertoires in COVID-19. Sequencing was performed with immunoSEQ multiplex PCR; in TCRdb, only in-frame clones are kept and a portion is missing. This table has about 250,000 clones, 83% appearing once. The sample taken for sequencing was peripheral blood. The origin of the receptors is a man at least 80 years old with acute or convalescent COVID-19.

V usage is TRBV29-1 and J usage is TRBJ2-2; D is perhaps TRBD1 (5 bases). The CDR3 has 11 residues. Germline-derived CDR1 and CDR2 are SQVTM and ANQGSEA. The V and J ends lost 6 bases and 10 bases respectively, with 12 bases between them. CDR3 in amino acids: CSVQDAEELFF. The CDR3 DNA sequence: TGCAGCGTACAGGACGCGGAGGAGCTGTTTTTT.

This chain links TRBV5-1 with TRBJ1-1; TRBD1 might be the D (5 bases). V was clipped by 7 bases and J by 7 bases, with 11 bases between them. CDR3 size: 11 residues. CDR1 is SGHRS, CDR2 YFSETQ, per germline. The CDR3 DNA is TGCGCCAGCCGGACGGGGGGTGAAGCTTTCTTT. Translated, it gives CASRTGGEAFF.

V gene TRBV29-1 combines with J gene TRBJ2-5; 8 positions match TRBD1. CDR1 and CDR2 from the germline V gene are SQVTM and ANQGSEA. CDR3 size: 14 residues. J gave up 7 bases and V 7 bases, and 14 bases lay outside the gene matches. The CDR3 nucleotides are TGCAGCGCTCAGGGGGCCAGAAGTTCGGGGACCCAGTACTTC. This encodes CSAQGARSSGTQYF.

The chain recombines TRBV18 with TRBJ1-2; TRBD1 matches at 8 bases. Germline CDR1 KGHSH, CDR2 LQKENI. This CDR3 is 14 amino acids long. J lost 6 bases, V lost 4 bases, and 7 bases had no gene match. The CDR3 nucleotides are TGTGCCAGCTCACTTTCGGACAGGGAAAATGGCTACACCTTC. Translating gives CASSLSDRENGYTF. Based on the CDR3 plus reference TRBV18 and TRBJ1-2, the full variable domain is NAGVMQNPRHLVRRRGQEARLRCSPMKGHSHVYWYRQLPEEGLKFMVYLQKENIIDESGMPKERFSAEFPKEGPSILRIQQVVRGDSAAYFCASSLSDRENGYTFGSGTRLTVV.

The V and J genes are TRBV5-4 and TRBJ2-7, with TRBD2 matching over 9 bases. The CDR3 has 13 amino acids. V lost 4 bases and J lost 6; bases outside the gene matches: 5. CDR1 SGHNT and CDR2 YYREEE come from the germline V gene (reference sequence). DNA of the CDR3: TGTGCCAGCAGCCCGACTAGCGGTGGCGAGCAGTACTTC. Its translation: CASSPTSGGEQYF. The full variable domain, with the rest looked up from reference TRBV5-4 and TRBJ2-7, is ETGVTQSPTHLIKTRGQQVTLRCSSQSGHNTVSWYQQALGQGPQFIFQYYREEENGRGNFPPRFSGLQFPNYSSELNVNALELDDSALYLCASSPTSGGEQYFGPGTRLTVT.

The chain links TRBV3-1 (or the pseudogene TRBV3-2) to TRBJ1-2; 7 nucleotides match TRBD1. CDR3 length: 16 residues. Germline V gene lookup returns CDR1 LGHDT and CDR2 YNNKEL (reference sequence). J was trimmed by 2 bases and V by 2 bases; bases with no gene match: 8. The CDR3 bases are TGTGCCAGCAGCCAATTCGTACTGACAGGGAACTATGGCTACACCTTC. It codes for CASSQFVLTGNYGYTF.

The chain links TRBV7-9 to TRBJ2-7; 11 positions agree with TRBD1. V was clipped by 5 bases and J by 4 bases; unmatched bases: 10. The CDR3 loop spans 16 amino acids. CDR1 SEHNR and CDR2 FQNEAQ come from the germline V gene (reference sequence). CDR3 sequence (DNA): TGTGCCAGCAGCACAAGCCTGGGACAGGGGGGATACGAGCAGTACTTC. It yields the protein CASSTSLGQGGYEQYF.

This sequence joins TRBV3-1 (or the pseudogene TRBV3-2) and TRBJ1-2, with no clear D. Per germline, CDR1 LGHDT and CDR2 YNNKEL (reference sequence). V was clipped by 4 bases and J by 0 bases, with 15 bases between them. This CDR3 is built from 16 residues. CDR3 DNA sequence: TGTGCCAGCAGCCGAGTCGGCAGGCCAACTAACTATGGCTACACCTTC. Residues: CASSRVGRPTNYGYTF.

V gene TRBV28 combines with J gene TRBJ2-7; 8 nucleotides align to TRBD1. The CDR3 is 15 residues long. Germline CDR1 reads MDHEN; CDR2 reads SYDVKM. With 5 bases clipped from V and 3 bases from J, the junction kept 9 bases outside the gene matches. CDR3: CASSTAGGGLYEQYF. Here the CDR3 DNA reads TGTGCCAGCAGTACAGCAGGGGGCGGCCTCTACGAGCAGTACTTC. Based on the CDR3 plus reference TRBV28 and TRBJ2-7, the full variable domain is DVKVTQSSRYLVKRTGEKVFLECVQDMDHENMFWYRQDPGLGLRLIYFSYDVKMKEKGDIPEGYSVSREKKERFSLILESASTNQTSMYLCASSTAGGGLYEQYFGPGTRLTVT.

V and J are TRBV27 and TRBJ2-3; 11 bases line up with TRBD2. The CDR3 runs to 16 residues. Germline V lookup: CDR1 MNHEY, CDR2 SMNVEV (reference sequence). Unmatched junction bases numbered 5, after V lost 3 bases and J lost 3 bases. The CDR3, as DNA: TGTGCCAGCAGTTTCGGGACTAGCGGTACTACAGATACGCAGTATTTT. Its translation is CASSFGTSGTTDTQYF.

The genes are TRBV5-6 and TRBJ2-7; 9 bases are shared with TRBD2. After removal of 4 bases from V and 2 bases from J, the junction contained 7 bases not matched to a gene. CDR3 length: 15 residues. Germline V CDR1 and CDR2: SGHDT, YYEEEE. The CDR3 here is CASSRPGLAAYEQYF. Written as DNA, the CDR3 is TGTGCCAGCAGCAGACCGGGACTAGCCGCCTACGAGCAGTACTTC.

The J gene is TRBJ2-1, the V gene TRBV7-3; TRBD2 matches at 9 bases. Germline V gives CDR1 SGHTA, CDR2 FQGTGA. CDR3 length equals 15 residues. V was clipped by 5 bases and J by 4 bases; unmatched bases: 6. The CDR3 sequence: CASSRTSENYNEQFF. The DNA for the CDR3 is TGTGCCAGCAGCAGGACTAGCGAAAATTACAATGAGCAGTTCTTC.

V usage is TRBV15 and J usage is TRBJ1-1; 9 bases are shared with TRBD1. J was trimmed by 5 bases and V by 3 bases; bases with no gene match: 7. Germline CDR1 LNHNV, CDR2 YYDKDF (reference sequence). The CDR3 loop spans 15 amino acids. The CDR3 DNA sequence: TGTGCCACCAGCAGCGGACAGGGGAAGGGTACTGAAGCTTTCTTT. This gives the protein CATSSGQGKGTEAFF.

J is TRBJ2-2 and V is TRBV6-5; no definite D call. This CDR3 is 14 amino acids long. V was cut by 8 bases and J by 1 base, with 11 bases left in between. Germline V gene sequence: CDR1 MNHEY, CDR2 SVGAGI. Here the CDR3 reads CASGRPGNTGELFF. CDR3 nucleotides: TGTGCCAGCGGTCGGCCAGGGAACACCGGGGAGCTGTTTTTT.

The chain carries TRBV28 and TRBJ2-7, with 9 nucleotides matching TRBD1. CDR3 length: 14 amino acids. V gave up 6 bases and J gave up 3 bases; unmatched junction bases: 6. Per the germline V gene, CDR1 is MDHEN and CDR2 is SYDVKM. As DNA, the CDR3 is TGTGCCAGCAGGTCTCCGGGACAGGGCTACGAGCAGTACTTC. Its protein is CASRSPGQGYEQYF.

The chain carries TRBV2 and TRBJ2-3; a weak D match, TRBD2 (6 bases). Germline CDR1 SNHLY, CDR2 FYNNEI. The CDR3 runs to 15 residues. The ends were cut back, 6 bases at V and 2 bases at J, with 15 bases in the middle. The CDR3 region has the DNA TGTGCCAGCAGAACTTCTCGGGGGACCACAGATACGCAGTATTTT. This translates into CASRTSRGTTDTQYF.

The CDR3 DNA reads TGTGCCAGCTTACTAACGGCTAGCACAGATACGCAGTATTTT. This encodes CASLLTASTDTQYF. The V call is TRBV18, the J call TRBJ2-3; the D is unclear. CDR3 length: 14 amino acids. V lost 7 bases and J 0 bases, leaving 11 bases between the germline ends. Germline loops: CDR1 KGHSH, CDR2 LQKENI.

This clone was counted only a few times. This rearrangement joins TRBV7-9 to TRBJ1-2, with D perhaps TRBD1 (5 bases). From germline, CDR1 is SEHNR and CDR2 FQNEAQ (reference sequence). CDR3 length equals 13 residues. Trimming took 5 bases from V and 4 from J, leaving 11 bases between them. CDR3 region: CASSRGGVYGYTF. The CDR3 DNA is TGTGCCAGCAGCCGAGGAGGGGTCTATGGCTACACCTTC.

The chain combines TRBV9 with TRBJ1-3; D is unresolved. Trimming cost V 0 bases and J 0 bases, with 7 bases left between them. This CDR3 spans 15 amino acids. In germline, CDR1 is SGDLS, CDR2 YYNGEE. CDR3 protein: CASSVGTSSGNTIYF. CDR3 coding DNA: TGTGCCAGCAGCGTAGGAACGAGCTCTGGAAACACCATATATTTT.

V gene TRBV19 combines with J gene TRBJ2-7; 9 bases agree with TRBD1. The V and J ends lost 6 bases and 5 bases, in that order; junction bases with no gene match: 11. The CDR3 contains 15 residues. Germline V CDR1 and CDR2: LNHDA, SQIVND (reference sequence). CDR3 loop: CASSPGQGFINEQYF. CDR3 bases: TGTGCCAGTAGCCCTGGACAGGGGTTCATCAACGAGCAGTACTTC.

V is TRBV5-1 and J is TRBJ2-7; 14 nucleotides match TRBD2. The CDR3 is 19 amino acids. Unmatched junction bases numbered 17, after V lost 3 bases and J lost 6 bases. CDR1 is SGHRS, CDR2 YFSETQ, per germline. CDR3 nucleotide sequence: TGCGCCAGCAGCTCCGTGCCTCCAACCGGGACTAGCGGGAGTGGCGAGCAGTACTTC. It codes for CASSSVPPTGTSGSGEQYF.

The gene calls are TRBV6-4 and TRBJ2-3; 7 nucleotides agree with TRBD1. V dropped 5 bases and J dropped 3; count of bases not matched to a gene: 14. The germline V gene encodes CDR1 MRHNA and CDR2 SNTAGT. This CDR3 comprises 17 residues. The CDR3 coding sequence is TGTGCCAGCAGTCCTTACGCGACAGGGTATACGACAGATACGCAGTATTTT. Amino acid sequence: CASSPYATGYTTDTQYF.

V gene TRBV6-5 combines with J gene TRBJ1-2, with D tentatively TRBD1 (5 bases). The germline V and J ends were trimmed by 6 bases and 7 bases, with 18 bases remaining between them. CDR1 and CDR2 (germline): MNHEY, SVGAGI. This CDR3 region has 14 residues. CDR3 sequence (DNA): TGTGCCAGCAGCCAGAGTACAGGTCCCCGTGGCTACACCTTC. Encoded protein: CASSQSTGPRGYTF.

The chain's CDR3 is CASSSREESPLHF. DNA of the CDR3: TGTGCCAGCTCATCGAGAGAAGAGTCACCCCTCCACTTT. The chain has TRBV18 and TRBJ1-6; D is ambiguous. The germline V gene encodes CDR1 KGHSH and CDR2 LQKENI. Trimming removed 5 bases from V and 10 bases from J, with 12 bases in between. The CDR3 is 13 amino acids. Filled out from reference TRBV18 and TRBJ1-6, the complete variable domain reads NAGVMQNPRHLVRRRGQEARLRCSPMKGHSHVYWYRQLPEEGLKFMVYLQKENIIDESGMPKERFSAEFPKEGPSILRIQQVVRGDSAAYFCASSSREESPLHFGNGTRLTVT.

The chain recombines TRBV5-1 with TRBJ2-2; 7 bases agree with TRBD1. The ends lost 6 bases at V and 2 bases at J; junction bases unmatched: 4. Germline V CDR1 and CDR2: SGHRS, YFSETQ. The CDR3 runs to 14 residues. As DNA, the CDR3 is TGCGCCAGCAAAGGGGGCCGAAACACCGGGGAGCTGTTTTTT. Residues: CASKGGRNTGELFF.

The chain links TRBV5-1 to TRBJ2-2, with TRBD2 as a possible D gene (5 bases). This CDR3 spans 17 amino acids. V dropped 2 bases and J dropped 6 bases, with 20 bases sitting between them. Germline V gene sequence: CDR1 SGHRS, CDR2 YFSETQ. CDR3: CASSLGMSSTGSGELFF. CDR3 nucleotide sequence: TGCGCCAGCAGCTTAGGGATGTCCTCCACGGGATCCGGGGAGCTGTTTTTT.

The chain links TRBV7-9 to TRBJ1-4, with D hard to call. The CDR3 is made up of 15 amino acids. The germline V and J ends were trimmed by 0 bases and 7 bases, with 12 bases remaining between them. Germline lookup yields CDR1 SEHNR and CDR2 FQNEAQ (reference sequence). The CDR3 sequence is CASSLAALGGEKLFF. The CDR3 region has the DNA TGTGCCAGCAGCTTAGCGGCACTAGGAGGTGAAAAACTGTTTTTT. The full variable domain, its missing parts supplied by reference TRBV7-9 and TRBJ1-4, is DTGVSQNPRHKITKRGQNVTFRCDPISEHNRLYWYRQTLGQGPEFLTYFQNEAQLEKSRLLSDRFSAERPKGSFSTLEIQRTEQGDSAMYLCASSLAALGGEKLFFGSGTQLSVL.